The present TCR beta chain was sequenced within a study of shared clonotypes between healthy human individuals. The CDR3 totals 15 residues. The V and J ends lost 8 bases and 2 bases, in that order; junction bases with no gene match: 10. CDR1 is MNHNY, CDR2 SVGAGI, per germline (reference sequence). Concerning this clone: Its antigen is not known.

Clones were sequenced by immunoSEQ multiplex PCR, and TCRdb holds only the in-frame ones, with some missing. The sample lists over a million clones, about four fifths occurring once. Findings and limits, study-wide: Although depth was large, rarefaction showed that sequencing of the sorted subsets was incomplete. Depth of sequencing was expected to influence donor clonotype sharing. About 5% was the fraction of naive CD4 clonotypes found shared across a few donors.

This rearrangement joins TRBV6-6 to TRBJ2-3; TRBD2 matches 7 bases. The specimen was memory CD4+ T cells from PBMCs. As to subset: CD45RA-negative fraction. The receptor was derived from a man aged 18 to 29 in good health. Some clones in this sample may be carry-over from other donors' samples. The CDR3 here is CASGRAGVPTDTQYF. CDR3 sequence (DNA): TGTGCCAGCGGACGGGCGGGAGTGCCCACAGATACGCAGTATTTT.